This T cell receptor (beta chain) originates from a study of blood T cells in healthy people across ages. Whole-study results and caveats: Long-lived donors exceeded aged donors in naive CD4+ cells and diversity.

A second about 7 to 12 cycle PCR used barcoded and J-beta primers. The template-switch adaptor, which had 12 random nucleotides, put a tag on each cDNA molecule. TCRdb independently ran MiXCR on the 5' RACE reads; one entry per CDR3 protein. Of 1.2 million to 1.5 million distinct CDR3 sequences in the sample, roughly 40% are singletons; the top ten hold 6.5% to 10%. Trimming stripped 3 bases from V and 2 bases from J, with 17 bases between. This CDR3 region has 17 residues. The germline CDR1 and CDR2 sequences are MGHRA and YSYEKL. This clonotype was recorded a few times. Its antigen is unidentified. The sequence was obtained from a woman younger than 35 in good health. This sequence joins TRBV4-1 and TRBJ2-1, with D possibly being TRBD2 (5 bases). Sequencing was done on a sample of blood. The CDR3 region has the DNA TGCGCCAGCAGCCATGGTGTCTCAGCGGAGCCCTACAATGAGCAGTTCTTC. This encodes CASSHGVSAEPYNEQFF.